In this sample, the clone carrying this T cell receptor (beta chain) turned up a few times. This entry belongs to a study of response to subunit inactivated influenza vaccine. Trimming pared 4 bases from V and 2 bases from J, leaving 11 bases between. Germline V gives CDR1 SEHNR, CDR2 FQNEAQ (reference sequence). This CDR3 comprises 14 residues. TCRdb re-called the RT-PCR reads with MiXCR, one entry per CDR3 protein. This table holds approximately 700,000 distinct CDR3 sequences, approximately 15% found once. The TCR sequence derives from a man aged 45-65 years who received an inactivated influenza vaccine. The material was PBMCs from blood, obtained less than 13 days after vaccination. The V gene is TRBV7-9, the J gene TRBJ2-5; D is unclear. The CDR3 loop is CASSSVRWQETQYF. As DNA, the CDR3 is TGTGCCAGCAGCTCAGTCAGGTGGCAAGAGACCCAGTACTTC.